This TCR beta chain appears in the sequencing data of a study of metastatic and nonmetastatic thyroid tumors. CDR1 and CDR2 from the germline V gene are LGHDT and YNNKEL (reference sequence). The CDR3 totals 15 residues. The V segment lost 5 bases and the J segment 2 bases; nucleotides outside the gene matches: 8. Until they underwent thyroid surgery, no patient had received any treatment. This clone was found many times. Authors' analysis steps: What underpinned the distant-metastasis classifier for papillary thyroid cancer was the set of CDR3 differences across clinicopathological groups. TCRdb re-called the PCR reads through MiXCR. These V and J calls are TCRdb output, not the study's own analysis. This table has around 16,000 clones, 12% appearing once.

The chain combines TRBV3-1 with TRBJ2-7; 8 bases map to TRBD2. The TCR originated in a female donor with papillary thyroid cancer or a benign thyroid nodule (not recorded which). Some clones in this sample may be carry-over from other donors' samples. The sequencing sample was made of tumor tissue. The CDR3 here is CASSKRSSGPYEQYF. CDR3 DNA sequence: TGTGCCAGCAGCAAGAGGTCTAGCGGGCCCTACGAGCAGTACTTC.